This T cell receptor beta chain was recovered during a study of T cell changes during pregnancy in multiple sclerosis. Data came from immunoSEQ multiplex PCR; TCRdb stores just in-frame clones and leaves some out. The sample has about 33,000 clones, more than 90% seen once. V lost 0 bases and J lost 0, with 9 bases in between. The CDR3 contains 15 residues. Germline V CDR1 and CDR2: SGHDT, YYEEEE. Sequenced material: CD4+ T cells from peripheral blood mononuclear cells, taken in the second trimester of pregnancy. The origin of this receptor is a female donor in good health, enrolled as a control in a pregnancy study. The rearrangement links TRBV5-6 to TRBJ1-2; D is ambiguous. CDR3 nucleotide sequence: TGTGCCAGCAGCTTGGTGTCAGTTTCTAACTATGGCTACACCTTC. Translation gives CASSLVSVSNYGYTF.